This T cell receptor (beta chain) was obtained from a study of CD8 T cells in ankylosing spondylitis. MiXCR, applied by TCRdb to the 5' RACE reads, yields one record per CDR3 protein. The profile covers about 500,000 distinct CDR3 sequences, with about 5% appearing a single time and roughly 3.5% taken by the ten largest. Study-level results: Apparently characteristic of ankylosing spondylitis blood was a TCR beta motif (roughly 8 highly homologous variants).

The CDR3 length is 14 residues. Germline-derived CDR1 and CDR2 are MNHNS and SASEGT. The junction had 11 bases not matched to a gene; V was cut back by 6 bases and J by 8 bases. In this sample, this clonotype turned up once. No antigen is known for it. The chain carries TRBV6-1 and TRBJ1-1; TRBD1 aligns across 8 bases. The receptor was isolated from a male donor with ankylosing spondylitis. Sequenced: blood, either unsorted or a sorted T cell fraction (not recorded which). CDR3: CASSRQGPGTEAFF. As DNA, the CDR3 is TGTGCCAGCAGCAGACAGGGGCCCGGTACCGAAGCTTTCTTT.